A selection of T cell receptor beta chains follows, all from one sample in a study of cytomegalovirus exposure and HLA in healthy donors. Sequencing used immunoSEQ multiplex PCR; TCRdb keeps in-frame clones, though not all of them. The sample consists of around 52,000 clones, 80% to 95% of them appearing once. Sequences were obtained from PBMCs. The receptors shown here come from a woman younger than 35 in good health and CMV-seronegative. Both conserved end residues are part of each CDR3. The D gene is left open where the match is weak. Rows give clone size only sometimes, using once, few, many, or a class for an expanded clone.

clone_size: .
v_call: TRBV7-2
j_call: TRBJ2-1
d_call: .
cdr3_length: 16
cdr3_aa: CASSPWTGRAYNEQFF
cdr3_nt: TGTGCCAGCAGCCCCTGGACAGGGAGGGCTTACAATGAGCAGTTCTTC

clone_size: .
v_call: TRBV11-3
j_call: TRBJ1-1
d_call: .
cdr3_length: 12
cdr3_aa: CASSLRDTEAFF
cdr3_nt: TGTGCCAGCAGCTTAAGAGACACTGAAGCTTTCTTT

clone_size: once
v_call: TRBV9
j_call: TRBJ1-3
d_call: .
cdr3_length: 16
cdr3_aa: CASSVLHGGTGNTIYF
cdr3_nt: TGTGCCAGCAGCGTTCTACATGGAGGGACTGGAAACACCATATATTTT

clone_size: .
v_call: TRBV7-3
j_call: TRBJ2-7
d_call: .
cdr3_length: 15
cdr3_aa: CASSLTADGPYEQYF
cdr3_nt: TGTGCCAGCAGCTTAACGGCGGATGGCCCCTACGAGCAGTACTTC

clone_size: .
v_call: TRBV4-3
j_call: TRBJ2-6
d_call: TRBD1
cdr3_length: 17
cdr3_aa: CASSSQRTGNGANVLTF
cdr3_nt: TGCGCCAGCAGCTCACAACGGACAGGGAACGGGGCCAACGTCCTGACTTTC

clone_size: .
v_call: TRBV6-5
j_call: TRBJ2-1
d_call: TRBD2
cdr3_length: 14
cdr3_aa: CASSRTSSYNEQFF
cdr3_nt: TGTGCCAGCAGCCGGACTAGCTCCTACAATGAGCAGTTCTTC

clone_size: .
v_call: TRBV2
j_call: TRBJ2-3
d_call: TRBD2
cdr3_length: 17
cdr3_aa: CASSAFRLAGVGDTQYF
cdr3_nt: TGTGCCAGCAGTGCCTTTAGACTAGCGGGAGTAGGAGATACGCAGTATTTT

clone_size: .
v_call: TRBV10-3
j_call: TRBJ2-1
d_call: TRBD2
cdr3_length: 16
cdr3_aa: CAISESWTSGRNEQFF
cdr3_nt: TGTGCCATCAGTGAGAGTTGGACTAGCGGGAGGAATGAGCAGTTCTTC

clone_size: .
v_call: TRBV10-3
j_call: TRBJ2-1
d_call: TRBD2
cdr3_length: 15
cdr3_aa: CAISEGLAGGNEQFF
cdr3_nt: TGTGCCATCAGTGAGGGACTAGCGGGAGGCAATGAGCAGTTCTTC

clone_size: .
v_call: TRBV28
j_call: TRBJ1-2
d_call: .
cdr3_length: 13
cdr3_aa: CASSEKWANGYTF
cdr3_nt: TGTGCCAGCAGCGAAAAGTGGGCCAACGGCTACACCTTC

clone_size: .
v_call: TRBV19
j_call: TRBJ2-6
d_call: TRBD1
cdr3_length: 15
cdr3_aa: CASSFDRAGANVLTF
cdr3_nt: TGTGCCAGTAGTTTCGACAGGGCTGGGGCCAACGTCCTGACTTTC

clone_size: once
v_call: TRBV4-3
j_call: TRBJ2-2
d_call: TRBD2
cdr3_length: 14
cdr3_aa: CASSQVGGTGELFF
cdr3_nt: TGCGCCAGCAGCCAAGTGGGAGGGACCGGGGAGCTGTTTTTT

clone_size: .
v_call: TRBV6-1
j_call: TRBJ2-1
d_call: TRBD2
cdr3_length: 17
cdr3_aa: CASSDILLAGSYNEQFF
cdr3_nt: TGTGCCAGCAGTGATATTCTCCTAGCGGGGAGCTACAATGAGCAGTTCTTC

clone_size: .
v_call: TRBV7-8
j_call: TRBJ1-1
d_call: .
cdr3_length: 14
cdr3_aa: CASRRTREHTEAFF
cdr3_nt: TGTGCCAGCAGACGTACACGGGAACACACTGAAGCTTTCTTT

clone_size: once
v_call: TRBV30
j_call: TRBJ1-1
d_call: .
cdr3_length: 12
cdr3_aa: CAWCMGGTEAFF
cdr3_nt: TGTGCCTGGTGCATGGGGGGCACTGAAGCTTTCTTT

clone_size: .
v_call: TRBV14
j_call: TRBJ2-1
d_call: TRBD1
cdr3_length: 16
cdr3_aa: CASSQDGTGVYNEQFF
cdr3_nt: TGTGCCAGCAGCCAAGACGGGACAGGCGTCTACAATGAGCAGTTCTTC

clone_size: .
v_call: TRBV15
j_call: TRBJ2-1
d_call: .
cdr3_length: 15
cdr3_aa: CATSRVGTLFDEQFF
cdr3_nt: TGTGCCACCAGCAGAGTAGGGACACTTTTCGATGAGCAGTTCTTC

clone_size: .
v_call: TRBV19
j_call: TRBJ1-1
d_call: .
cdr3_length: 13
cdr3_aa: CASRFKARTEAFF
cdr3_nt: TGTGCCAGTCGGTTTAAAGCGAGGACTGAAGCTTTCTTT

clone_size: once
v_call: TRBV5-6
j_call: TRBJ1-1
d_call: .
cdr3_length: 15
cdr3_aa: CASSLLQRGDTEAFF
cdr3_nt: TGTGCCAGCAGCCTCCTCCAGCGGGGGGACACTGAAGCTTTCTTT

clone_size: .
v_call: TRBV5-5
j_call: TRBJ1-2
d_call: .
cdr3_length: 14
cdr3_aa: CASSLAGAGYGYTF
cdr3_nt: TGTGCCAGCAGCTTGGCAGGGGCCGGCTATGGCTACACCTTC

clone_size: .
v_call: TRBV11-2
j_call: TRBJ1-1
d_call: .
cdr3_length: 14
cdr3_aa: CASSPRDNRGEAFF
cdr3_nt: TGTGCCAGCAGCCCCCGGGATAACCGCGGCGAAGCTTTCTTT

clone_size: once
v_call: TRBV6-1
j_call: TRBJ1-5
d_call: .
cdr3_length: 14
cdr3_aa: CASSESRVGQPQHF
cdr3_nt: TGTGCCAGCAGTGAATCCAGGGTCGGTCAGCCCCAGCATTTT

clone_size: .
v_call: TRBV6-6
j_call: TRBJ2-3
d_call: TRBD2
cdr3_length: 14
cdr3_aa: CASRSSGGTDTQYF
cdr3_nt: TGTGCCAGCAGGTCTAGCGGGGGCACAGATACGCAGTATTTT

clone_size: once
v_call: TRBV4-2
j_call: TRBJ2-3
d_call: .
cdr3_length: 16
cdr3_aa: CASSRDSAGLSDTQYF
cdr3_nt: TGTGCCAGCAGCCGGGACTCGGCGGGGTTGTCAGATACGCAGTATTTT

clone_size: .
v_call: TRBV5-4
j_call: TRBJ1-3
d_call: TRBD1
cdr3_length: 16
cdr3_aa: CASSLGGQSSGNTIYF
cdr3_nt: TGTGCCAGCAGCTTGGGGGGACAGTCATCTGGAAACACCATATATTTT

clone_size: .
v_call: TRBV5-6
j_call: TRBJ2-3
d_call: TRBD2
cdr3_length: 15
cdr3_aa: CASSFPGLAADTQYF
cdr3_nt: TGTGCCAGCAGCTTTCCGGGACTAGCGGCGGATACGCAGTATTTT

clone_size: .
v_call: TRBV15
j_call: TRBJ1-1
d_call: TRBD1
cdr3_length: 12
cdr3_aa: CATRQGITEAFF
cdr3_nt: TGTGCCACCAGACAGGGGATCACTGAAGCTTTCTTT

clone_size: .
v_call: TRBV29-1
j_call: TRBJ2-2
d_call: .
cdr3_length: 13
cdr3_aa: CSVRGSGNGELFF
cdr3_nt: TGCAGCGTTAGAGGGAGCGGAAACGGGGAGCTGTTTTTT

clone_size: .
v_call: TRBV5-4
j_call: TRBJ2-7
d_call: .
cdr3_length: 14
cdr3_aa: CASSLTGTSSEQYF
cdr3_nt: TGTGCCAGCAGCTTGACAGGCACGTCGAGCGAGCAGTACTTC

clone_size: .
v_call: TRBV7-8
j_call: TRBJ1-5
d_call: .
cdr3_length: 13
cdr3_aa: CASSLSNDQPQHF
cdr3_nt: TGTGCCAGCAGCTTAAGCAATGATCAGCCCCAGCATTTT

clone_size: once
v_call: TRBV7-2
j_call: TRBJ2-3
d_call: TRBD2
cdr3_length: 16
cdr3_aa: CASSFLAGANTDTQYF
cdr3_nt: TGTGCCAGCAGCTTCTTAGCGGGGGCCAACACAGATACGCAGTATTTT

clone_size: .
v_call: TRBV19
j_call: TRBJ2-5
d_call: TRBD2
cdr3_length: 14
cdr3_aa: CASSLGLLQETQYF
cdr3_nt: TGTGCCAGTAGTCTGGGACTACTCCAAGAGACCCAGTACTTC

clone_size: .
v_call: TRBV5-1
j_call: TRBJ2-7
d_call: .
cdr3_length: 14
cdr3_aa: CASSPRGAGYEQYF
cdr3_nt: TGCGCCAGCAGCCCTCGGGGGGCGGGGTACGAGCAGTACTTC

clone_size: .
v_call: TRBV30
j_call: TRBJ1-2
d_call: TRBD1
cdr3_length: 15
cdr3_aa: CAWSISGTDINGYTF
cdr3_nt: TGTGCCTGGAGTATATCCGGGACAGACATTAATGGCTACACCTTC

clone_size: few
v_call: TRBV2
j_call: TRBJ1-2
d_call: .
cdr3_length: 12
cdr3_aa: CAPKNGVHGYTF
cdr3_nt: TGTGCCCCGAAGAACGGAGTTCATGGCTACACCTTC

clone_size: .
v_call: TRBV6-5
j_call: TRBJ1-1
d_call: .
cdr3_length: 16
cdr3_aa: CASSYTGGGDNTEAFF
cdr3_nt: TGTGCCAGCAGTTACACCGGCGGGGGTGATAACACTGAAGCTTTCTTT

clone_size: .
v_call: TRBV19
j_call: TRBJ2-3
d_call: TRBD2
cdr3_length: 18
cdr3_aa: CASSPSLAGVGGTDTQYF
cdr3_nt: TGTGCCAGTAGTCCCTCCCTAGCGGGAGTGGGGGGCACAGATACGCAGTATTTT

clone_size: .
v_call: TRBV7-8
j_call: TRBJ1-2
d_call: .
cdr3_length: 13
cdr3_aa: CASSSRAWGGYTF
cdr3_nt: TGTGCCAGCAGCTCCAGGGCTTGGGGCGGCTACACCTTC

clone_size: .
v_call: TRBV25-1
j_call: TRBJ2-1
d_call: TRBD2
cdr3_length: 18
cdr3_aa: CASSEHKREIAPYNEQFF
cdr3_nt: TGTGCCAGCAGTGAACACAAGCGGGAGATTGCCCCCTACAATGAGCAGTTCTTC